Listed below are T cell receptor beta chains from one sample, sequenced in a study of blood T cell repertoires in COVID-19. The assay was immunoSEQ multiplex PCR, and TCRdb's table has in-frame clones only and misses some. The data contain about 240,000 clones, 82% of them singletons. The sample consisted of peripheral blood. These receptors were taken from a woman in her sixties or seventies with active or convalescent COVID-19. The CDR3 runs from the conserved cysteine through the conserved F or W. Each record gives: clone size, J gene, D gene, V gene, CDR3 DNA, CDR3 protein. D genes are given only for firm matches. Part of the rows lack a size; the others show once, few, many or a class for expanded clones.

.	TRBJ1-4	.	TRBV12-3/TRBV12-4	TGTGCCAGCAGACTACTACCGGGACATGGTCTGTTTTTT	CASRLLPGHGLFF
.	TRBJ1-4	.	TRBV7-6	TGTGCCAGCAGCTACAGGGTTCGAGAAAAACTGTTTTTT	CASSYRVREKLFF
many	TRBJ1-1	.	TRBV2	TGTGCCAGCAGTGCTGTTCAGGGGTGGAACACTGAAGCTTTCTTT	CASSAVQGWNTEAFF
.	TRBJ2-2	TRBD1	TRBV7-3	TGTGCCAGCAGCTTAGTAGGGGGCGGAATCGGGGAGCTGTTTTTT	CASSLVGGGIGELFF
.	TRBJ1-1	.	TRBV3-1/TRBV3-2	TGTGCCAGCAGTCTCGGACACCCGAACACTGAAGCTTTCTTT	CASSLGHPNTEAFF
few	TRBJ2-2	.	TRBV10-1	TGCGCCACCGGGACTGGCATATCCACCGGGGAGCTGTTTTTT	CATGTGISTGELFF
.	TRBJ1-6	.	TRBV2	TGTGCCAGCAGTGAATGGGAGGGAAATTCACCCCTCCACTTT	CASSEWEGNSPLHF
.	TRBJ2-1	.	TRBV19	TGTGCCAGTAGCCCCCCTTTAAGGGGGACACTCTACAATGAGCAGTTCTTC	CASSPPLRGTLYNEQFF
.	TRBJ1-6	TRBD1	TRBV5-1	TGCGCCAGCAGCTTGTCGGGGACAGACAATAATTCACCCCTCCACTTT	CASSLSGTDNNSPLHF
.	TRBJ1-1	.	TRBV19	TGTGCCAGTAGTATTACGAGGCAAAACACTGAAGCTTTCTTT	CASSITRQNTEAFF
.	TRBJ2-1	.	TRBV2	TGTGCCAGTCTAGTTTCCTCCGCTAGGCAGCAGTTCTTC	CASLVSSARQQFF
.	TRBJ1-5	TRBD1	TRBV6-5	TGTGCCAGCAGGGGACAGGGTTTAAACAATCAGCCCCAGCATTTT	CASRGQGLNNQPQHF
once	TRBJ2-1	.	TRBV5-1	TGCGCCAGCAGCTTGCAGGGAACCTACAATGAGCAGTTCTTC	CASSLQGTYNEQFF
.	TRBJ1-2	TRBD1	TRBV12-3/TRBV12-4	TGTGCCAGCAGTCTTCCCGGGACAGGGGCCTACACCTTC	CASSLPGTGAYTF
.	TRBJ1-6	.	TRBV19	TGTGCCAGTAGTTTGGGCAGCAATTCACCCCTCCACTTT	CASSLGSNSPLHF
medium-sized	TRBJ2-7	.	TRBV27	TGTGCCAGCAGTTCCCGGGGAGGAGGCTCCTACGAGCAGTACTTC	CASSSRGGGSYEQYF
once	TRBJ1-6	.	TRBV7-2	TGTGCCAGCATCTCAGGGGATTATAATTCACCCCTCCACTTT	CASISGDYNSPLHF
.	TRBJ2-5	TRBD2	TRBV9	TGTGCCAGCAGCGTAGGAACCGGGGGGGCGGGGGAGACCCAGTACTTC	CASSVGTGGAGETQYF
.	TRBJ2-7	.	TRBV18	TGTGCCAGCTCCGAAGGGGGGGACTACGAGCAGTACTTC	CASSEGGDYEQYF
.	TRBJ1-1	.	TRBV6-5	TGTGCCAGTGGGCCGAGGAACACTGAAGCTTTCTTT	CASGPRNTEAFF
.	TRBJ1-4	TRBD1	TRBV5-1	TGCGCCAGCAGGATCGGACAGGGAAGCACCACTAATGAAAAACTGTTTTTT	CASRIGQGSTTNEKLFF
.	TRBJ1-4	TRBD1	TRBV27	TGTGCCAGCGCCCAAGGGGGCAGGGGTAGGGCTAATGAAAAACTGTTTTTT	CASAQGGRGRANEKLFF
.	TRBJ1-4	TRBD1	TRBV7-2	TGTGCCAGCAGCTGGGGACAGGGGAATGAAAAACTGTTTTTT	CASSWGQGNEKLFF
.	TRBJ2-7	TRBD2	TRBV2	TGTGCCAGCAGTGACCGTACTAGCGGAGTCTACGAGCAGTACTTC	CASSDRTSGVYEQYF
.	TRBJ2-3	.	TRBV5-5	TGTGCCAGCAGCCCCGGACAATGGACAGATACGCAGTATTTT	CASSPGQWTDTQYF
.	TRBJ1-2	.	TRBV6-5	TGTGCCAGCAGCCCCGGGGGAGGGGTGCGTTACACCTTC	CASSPGGGVRYTF
.	TRBJ2-5	.	TRBV11-2	TGTGCCAGCAGCCAATGGTCCTATAAAGAGACCCAGTACTTC	CASSQWSYKETQYF
.	TRBJ1-2	.	TRBV2	TGTGCCAGCATGGTAGCTAACTATGGCTACACCTTC	CASMVANYGYTF
.	TRBJ1-1	TRBD1	TRBV19	TGTGCCAGTAGTAGCGACAGGGGGGGTTCATCGGCTTTCTTT	CASSSDRGGSSAFF
.	TRBJ2-5	TRBD1	TRBV7-6	TGTGCCAGCAGCTTACTACCCGGACAGGGGCAAGAGACCCAGTACTTC	CASSLLPGQGQETQYF
many	TRBJ2-1	TRBD1	TRBV5-1	TGCGCCAGCAGCGCCCGGGACAGGGGAGGTGAGCAGTTCTTC	CASSARDRGGEQFF
.	TRBJ1-1	.	TRBV2	TGTGCCAGCACGTTCCACCAGGGGCGGGCTGGGGACCATCTTGAAGCTTTCTTT	CASTFHQGRAGDHLEAFF
few	TRBJ1-5	.	TRBV30	TGTGCCTGGAGTGTAATCGGCAATCAGCCCCAGCATTTT	CAWSVIGNQPQHF
.	TRBJ2-1	TRBD1	TRBV27	TGTGCCAGTAAATCCGACAGGGGCTCCTACAATGAGCAGTTCTTC	CASKSDRGSYNEQFF
.	TRBJ1-2	.	TRBV29-1	TGCAGCGTTGTGGGGGAGGGATATGGCTACACCTTC	CSVVGEGYGYTF
.	TRBJ2-5	.	TRBV5-1	TGCCCCCGTCAGCAGGGGGGTCGGGGAGAGACCCAGTACTTC	CPRQQGGRGETQYF
.	TRBJ1-1	TRBD1	TRBV19	TGTGCCAGTATCCAACAGGGGAAAACTGAAGCTTTCTTT	CASIQQGKTEAFF
.	TRBJ2-1	TRBD2	TRBV11-3	TGTGCCAGCAGCCGTGGTGGGGCTAGCGGGGGGGCTGTTTCGCAGTTCTTC	CASSRGGASGGAVSQFF
.	TRBJ1-3	.	TRBV30	TGTGCCTGGTCAGAGCGCAACACCATATATTTT	CAWSERNTIYF
.	TRBJ2-6	TRBD1	TRBV7-2	TGTGCCAGCACTCTAGACAGGGGCGGCGTCCTGACTTTC	CASTLDRGGVLTF
.	TRBJ2-3	.	TRBV30	TGTGCCTGGAGCGTAGGGGTCCTCAGTACAGATACGCAGTATTTT	CAWSVGVLSTDTQYF
once	TRBJ2-2	.	TRBV7-2	TGTGCCAGCAGCTTAACCAGGTCCCTGAACACCGGGGAGCTGTTTTTT	CASSLTRSLNTGELFF
.	TRBJ2-3	TRBD2	TRBV7-2	TGTGCCAGCAGCGTAACTAGCGGGGGGTCAGATACGCAGTATTTT	CASSVTSGGSDTQYF
.	TRBJ1-1	.	TRBV2	TGTGCCAGCAGTGAAAGGGGCAGGGGCACTGAAGCTTTCTTT	CASSERGRGTEAFF
few	TRBJ1-2	.	TRBV2	TGTGCCAGCATTCCGGACAGCCGCTATGGCTACACCTTC	CASIPDSRYGYTF
.	TRBJ1-1	.	TRBV7-2	TGTGCCAGCAGCTATGAGACTCGGAACACTGAAGCTTTCTTT	CASSYETRNTEAFF
.	TRBJ2-7	.	TRBV11-2	TGTGCCAGCAGCTTAGTTAACGAGCAGTACTTC	CASSLVNEQYF
.	TRBJ1-4	TRBD1	TRBV9	TGTGCCAGCAGCGTAGGTTTCAGGGGGCGTGAAAAACTGTTTTTT	CASSVGFRGREKLFF
.	TRBJ2-2	.	TRBV6-2/TRBV6-3	TGTGCCAGCAGTTACTTCGGCGGGGGCAACACCGGGGAGCTGTTTTTT	CASSYFGGGNTGELFF
.	TRBJ1-2	.	TRBV27	TGTGCCAGCAGCGCCCTCGGGGTAGGGGGCTACACCTTC	CASSALGVGGYTF
.	TRBJ2-7	.	TRBV6-6	TGTGCCAGCAGCACCTACCCCGCGGGGATCGAATACGAGCAGTACTTC	CASSTYPAGIEYEQYF
.	TRBJ1-3	TRBD1	TRBV30	TGTGCCTGGAGTCCCACCGGGGCAGGGGGATCTGGAAACACCATATATTTT	CAWSPTGAGGSGNTIYF